This TCR beta chain is from a study of blood T cell repertoires in COVID-19. Study-wide context: The origin of the acute and convalescent COVID-19 samples was the United States, Italy and Spain. The analysed material was cDNA or gDNA that came from T cells, B-cell-depleted T cells, or PBMCs.

Methods used by the authors: Cell counts per sample came from amplifying reference gene primers. Some clones are missing from TCRdb's copy, which holds only in-frame ones; the method was immunoSEQ multiplex PCR. The V and J calls and the clone size are those of that table, but D and trimming were determined from the DNA. The sample has approximately 10,000 clones, over 70% seen once. Germline CDR1 reads MDHEN; CDR2 reads SYDVKM. Trimming removed 6 bases from V and 4 bases from J; junction bases left unmatched: 13. The CDR3 contains 17 residues. The chain uses TRBV28 and TRBJ2-1, with TRBD2 matching over 9 bases. The receptor was isolated from a human donor in a cohort sampled during active COVID-19. The sample comprised peripheral blood. The DNA of the CDR3 is TGTGCCAGCAGCCCTCAGACCGGGACTAGCAGATACAATGAGCAGTTCTTC. This sequence encodes CASSPQTGTSRYNEQFF.